The 8 T cell receptor beta chains below were found in one sample sequenced in a study of T cell changes during pregnancy in multiple sclerosis. Repertoires were generated with immunoSEQ multiplex PCR, while TCRdb's copy carries only in-frame clones and drops some. The top ten clones hold roughly 1.6% of a sample with nearly 110,000 clones, 91% of them seen once. This specimen was peripheral blood, taken before pregnancy. These receptor sequences come from a female donor with multiple sclerosis, enrolled in a pregnancy study.

CDR3 sequence (DNA): TGTGCCAGCAGCTTAGGAAACAGGGCCCAAGAGACCCAGTACTTC. Its translation is CASSLGNRAQETQYF. This rearrangement joins TRBV9 to TRBJ2-5; D perhaps matches TRBD1 (6 bases). The CDR3 has 15 amino acids. The germline gives CDR1 SGDLS, CDR2 YYNGEE. Deletions cut 4 bases from V and 1 base from J, with 14 bases between.

V usage is TRBV2 and J usage is TRBJ1-2; TRBD1 agrees at 8 bases. The CDR3 consists of 16 residues. Germline lookup yields CDR1 SNHLY and CDR2 FYNNEI. Losses at the gene ends were 1 base for V and 0 bases for J; bases not matched to a gene: 4. CDR3 DNA: TGTGCCAGCAGTGAAGACCGGACAGGGCCTAACTATGGCTACACCTTC. Amino acids: CASSEDRTGPNYGYTF.

Turning to this clone: An end of the junction differs from the germline gene, which may be a read error. V usage is TRBV30 and J usage is TRBJ2-5, with TRBD2 identical over 10 bases. CDR1 is GTSNPN, CDR2 SVGIG, per germline (reference sequence). CDR3 length equals 14 residues. CDR3 in DNA: TGTGCCTGGAAAAAGCGGGGGGGCGGGGAGACCCAGCACTTC. This encodes CAWKKRGGGETQHF. Full variable domain (missing parts from reference TRBV30 and TRBJ2-5): SQTIHQWPATLVQPVGSPLSLECTVEGTSNPNLYWYRQAAGRGLQLLFYSVGIGQISSEVPQNLSASRPQDRQFILSSKKLLLSDSGFYLCAWKKRGGGETQHFGPGTRLLVL.

The chain employs TRBV19 and TRBJ2-2; TRBD2 agrees at 11 bases. This CDR3 has 14 residues. Per the germline V gene, CDR1 is LNHDA and CDR2 is SQIVND (reference sequence). J gave up 5 bases and V 4 bases, and 0 bases lay outside the gene matches. CDR3 nucleotides: TGTGCCAGTAGTAGGACTAGCGGGACCGGGGAGCTGTTTTTT. As protein: CASSRTSGTGELFF.

The gene calls are TRBV5-1 and TRBJ2-1; 9 nucleotides agree with TRBD1. Germline trimming cut 2 bases from V and 6 bases from J; bases unmatched to any gene: 6. This CDR3 has 15 residues. Germline V CDR1 and CDR2: SGHRS, YFSETQ. The chain's CDR3 is CASSLQGARLNEQFF. The CDR3 coding sequence is TGCGCCAGCAGCTTACAGGGGGCTCGTCTCAATGAGCAGTTCTTC. Drawing the rest from reference TRBV5-1 and TRBJ2-1, the complete variable domain is KAGVTQTPRYLIKTRGQQVTLSCSPISGHRSVSWYQQTPGQGLQFLFEYFSETQRNKGNFPGRFSGRQFSNSRSEMNVSTLELGDSALYLCASSLQGARLNEQFFGPGTRLTVL.

The chain carries TRBV5-1 and TRBJ2-3, with 13 bases identical to TRBD2. CDR1 and CDR2 from the germline V gene are SGHRS and YFSETQ. V shed 1 base, J shed 3 bases, and the junction held 8 bases outside the gene matches. The CDR3 is 18 amino acids. This CDR3 is CASSLSGLAGAGTDTQYF. The CDR3, as DNA: TGCGCCAGCAGCTTGAGCGGACTAGCGGGAGCCGGAACAGATACGCAGTATTTT. Full variable domain (remainder filled in from reference TRBV5-1 and TRBJ2-3): KAGVTQTPRYLIKTRGQQVTLSCSPISGHRSVSWYQQTPGQGLQFLFEYFSETQRNKGNFPGRFSGRQFSNSRSEMNVSTLELGDSALYLCASSLSGLAGAGTDTQYFGPGTRLTVL.

The genes are TRBV2 and TRBJ1-2, with D maybe TRBD1 (6 bases). CDR1 is SNHLY, CDR2 FYNNEI, per germline. The CDR3 has 14 residues. V lost 3 bases and J 5 bases, leaving 13 bases between the germline ends. The CDR3 reads CASSDRMTGYGYTF. The CDR3 bases are TGTGCCAGCAGTGACCGGATGACAGGATATGGCTACACCTTC. Supplemented by reference TRBV2 and TRBJ1-2, the full variable domain reads EPEVTQTPSHQVTQMGQEVILRCVPISNHLYFYWYRQILGQKVEFLVSFYNNEISEKSEIFDDQFSVERPDGSNFTLKIRSTKLEDSAMYFCASSDRMTGYGYTFGSGTRLTVV.

The chain recombines TRBV19 with TRBJ1-5; a possible D gene is TRBD1 (5 bases). CDR1 is LNHDA and CDR2 is SQIVND in the germline V gene (reference sequence). This CDR3 has 16 residues. V was pared by 5 bases and J by 4 bases, with 18 bases between. The CDR3 coding sequence is TGTGCCAGTAGTCCCTTAACAGGTATAGCAAATCAGCCCCAGCATTTT. It translates to CASSPLTGIANQPQHF. Looking up the rest from reference TRBV19 and TRBJ1-5 gives the full variable domain: DGGITQSPKYLFRKEGQNVTLSCEQNLNHDAMYWYRQDPGQGLRLIYYSQIVNDFQKGDIAEGYSVSREKKESFPLTVTSAQKNPTAFYLCASSPLTGIANQPQHFGDGTRLSIL.